Below are 10 T cell receptor beta chains sequenced from a single sample in a study of OX40 agonist ivuxolimab in advanced cancers. Data came from immunoSEQ multiplex PCR; TCRdb stores just in-frame clones and leaves some out. In the table there are tens of thousands of clones, around 90% of which are singletons. This sample comprised CD4+ or CD8+ T cells sorted from blood, obtained in a trial of the OX40 agonist ivuxolimab. The receptors here all came from an adult with an advanced solid tumor such as melanoma, head and neck, liver or kidney cancer.

This chain links TRBV6-7 with TRBJ2-7; TRBD1 or TRBD2 may be the D gene (6 bases each). TRBV6-7 counts as an open reading frame of uncertain function. V was pared by 7 bases and J by 5 bases, with 12 bases between. The CDR3 covers 12 residues. The CDR3 bases are TGTGCCAGCATAAAGGGGGAGGACGAGCAGTACTTC. The encoded protein is CASIKGEDEQYF.

In its sample, this clone was seen a few times. The chain carries TRBV4-1 and TRBJ2-1; possibly TRBD1 for D (6 bases). V was cut by 3 bases and J by 0 bases, with 12 bases left in between. The CDR3 has 16 amino acids. From germline, CDR1 is MGHRA and CDR2 YSYEKL. For the CDR3, the DNA is TGCGCCAGCAGCCACCTCGAAGGGGGCTCCTACAATGAGCAGTTCTTC. Its translation is CASSHLEGGSYNEQFF.

The chain links TRBV9 to TRBJ2-3, with a weak D call TRBD2 (6 bases). The V gene's germline CDR1 is SGDLS and CDR2 YYNGEE. The V and J ends lost 4 bases and 14 bases respectively, with 17 bases between them. The CDR3 is made up of 12 amino acids. The chain's CDR3 is CASSPTSGGVYF. CDR3 sequence (DNA): TGTGCCAGCAGCCCGACTAGTGGGGGAGTGTATTTT.

The sample holds a few counts of this clone. The rearrangement uses TRBV28 and TRBJ2-7, with TRBD2 matching 9 bases. The CDR3 sequence is 15 residues long. Looked up from germline, CDR1 is MDHEN and CDR2 is SYDVKM. V lost 7 bases and J lost 0; bases outside the gene matches: 7. For the CDR3, the DNA is TGTGCCAGCACCCGACTAGCGGAGAGCTCCTACGAGCAGTACTTC. Translated: CASTRLAESSYEQYF.

This chain links TRBV4-1 with TRBJ1-2, with TRBD1 matching 8 bases. The CDR3 runs 17 residues. J gave up 4 bases and V 0 bases, and 10 bases lay outside the gene matches. The germline CDR1 and CDR2 sequences are MGHRA and YSYEKL. The CDR3 spells CASSQERGVTGAYGYTF. DNA for the CDR3: TGCGCCAGCAGCCAAGAAAGAGGAGTGACAGGGGCCTATGGCTACACCTTC.

This clone was detected once. V gene TRBV7-9 combines with J gene TRBJ2-1; D gene uncertain. Germline CDR1 is SEHNR and CDR2 is FQNEAQ (reference sequence). V lost 8 bases and J 0 bases, leaving 14 bases between the germline ends. This CDR3 region has 15 residues. Here the CDR3 reads CASGRKPISYNEQFF. The CDR3 nucleotides read TGTGCCAGCGGGCGGAAACCCATCTCCTACAATGAGCAGTTCTTC.

The J gene is TRBJ1-5, the V gene TRBV28, with a weak D call TRBD1 (6 bases). V was pared by 10 bases and J by 0 bases, with 16 bases between. The CDR3 has 15 amino acids. Germline V gene lookup returns CDR1 MDHEN and CDR2 SYDVKM. CDR3 DNA: TGTGCCATCCTAAGACAGGACCATAGCAATCAGCCCCAGCATTTT. The encoded protein is CAILRQDHSNQPQHF.

This clone has just one count. V gene TRBV7-9 combines with J gene TRBJ2-3; 8 bases match TRBD2. V was clipped by 1 base and J by 6 bases; unmatched bases: 6. CDR1 is SEHNR and CDR2 is FQNEAQ in the germline V gene (reference sequence). The CDR3 loop spans 15 amino acids. CDR3 protein: CASSLVAGGGDTQYF. CDR3 DNA: TGTGCCAGCAGCTTAGTGGCGGGAGGTGGGGATACGCAGTATTTT.

This chain uses TRBV23-1 with TRBJ2-5, with 7 bases that match TRBD2. TRBV23-1 is an open reading frame whose function is uncertain. The CDR3 covers 17 residues. V trimming: 2 bases; J trimming: 5 bases; junction bases outside the gene matches: 14. The CDR3 bases are TGCGCCAGCAGTCAAGACTATCTAGCGGATGTGGGGGAGACCCAGTACTTC. Its translation: CASSQDYLADVGETQYF.

J is TRBJ2-2 and V is TRBV7-9; D is undetermined. This CDR3 is built from 13 residues. Germline values: CDR1 SEHNR, CDR2 FQNEAQ (reference sequence). Trimming removed 1 base at V and 5 bases at J, with 5 bases between. Written as DNA, the CDR3 is TGTGCCAGCAGCTTAGGAGGTACCGGGGAGCTGTTTTTT. Its protein is CASSLGGTGELFF.